These 12 T cell receptor beta chains were all obtained from the same sample, sequenced in a study of blood T cell repertoires in COVID-19. The assay was immunoSEQ multiplex PCR, and TCRdb's table has in-frame clones only and misses some. The profile covers about 45,000 clones, with around 79% appearing a single time and 11% to 15% taken by the ten largest. The material sequenced was peripheral blood. The source of these receptors is a human donor in a cohort sampled during active COVID-19.

The V call is TRBV6-5, the J call TRBJ2-5; D perhaps matches TRBD1 (5 bases). This CDR3 is built from 13 residues. With 4 bases removed from V and 0 bases from J, the gap between germline ends came to 6 bases. Germline V gives CDR1 MNHEY, CDR2 SVGAGI. In DNA, the CDR3 is TGTGCCAGCAGTTTACAGGACCAAGAGACCCAGTACTTC. Its translation is CASSLQDQETQYF.

This clone was counted a single time. This chain joins TRBV6-6 and TRBJ2-5, with 7 bases lining up with TRBD2. V shed 7 bases, J shed 8 bases, and the junction held 4 bases outside the gene matches. The CDR3 contains 11 residues. CDR1 MNHNY and CDR2 SVGAGI come from the germline V gene (reference sequence). The CDR3 reads CASTAGVTQYF. CDR3 in DNA: TGTGCCAGCACGGCGGGAGTAACCCAGTACTTC.

This clone was detected once. CDR3 sequence (DNA): TGTGCCAGCAGCATCCAGGGGAACACTGAAGCTTTCTTT. Protein sequence: CASSIQGNTEAFF. The chain recombines TRBV11-2 with TRBJ1-1, with TRBD1 as a possible D gene (5 bases). The germline CDR1 and CDR2 sequences are SGHAT and FQNNGV. The CDR3 is 13 amino acids. Trimming stripped 5 bases from V and 1 base from J, with 8 bases between.

V and J are TRBV27 and TRBJ1-5; a possible D gene is TRBD1 (6 bases). The germline V gene encodes CDR1 MNHEY and CDR2 SMNVEV (reference sequence). V was cut by 9 bases and J by 3 bases, with 27 bases left in between. The CDR3 spans 18 residues. The CDR3 DNA is TGTGCCAGAACCCCCCGCGGCAGGGGTATGTGGGCCAATCAGCCCCAGCATTTT. This encodes CARTPRGRGMWANQPQHF.

This rearrangement joins TRBV6-5 to TRBJ1-1, with TRBD1 matching over 8 bases. The CDR3 runs 14 residues. V shed 0 bases and J 5 bases; nucleotides not matched to a gene: 2. Germline-derived CDR1 and CDR2 are MNHEY and SVGAGI. The CDR3 coding sequence is TGTGCCAGCAGTTACTCGAACAGGGGGACTGAAGCTTTCTTT. Its protein product is CASSYSNRGTEAFF.

This rearrangement joins TRBV18 to TRBJ2-5, with 8 positions matching TRBD1. J gave up 5 bases and V 6 bases, and 5 bases lay outside the gene matches. Germline lookup yields CDR1 KGHSH and CDR2 LQKENI. The CDR3 runs to 13 residues. The CDR3 DNA sequence: TGTGCCAGCTCCAGGGGGCGAGACGAGACCCAGTACTTC. Encoded protein: CASSRGRDETQYF.

The chain is built from TRBV5-6 and TRBJ1-1, with 7 bases that match TRBD1. Trimming removed 3 bases from V and 4 bases from J; junction bases left unmatched: 6. The CDR3 length is 14 residues. Germline-derived CDR1 and CDR2 are SGHDT and YYEEEE. CDR3 DNA: TGTGCCAGCAGCTGGCGGGCAGGGGGCACTGAAGCTTTCTTT. It specifies CASSWRAGGTEAFF. The full variable domain, with the rest looked up from reference TRBV5-6 and TRBJ1-1, is DAGVTQSPTHLIKTRGQQVTLRCSPKSGHDTVSWYQQALGQGPQFIFQYYEEEERQRGNFPDRFSGHQFPNYSSELNVNALLLGDSALYLCASSWRAGGTEAFFGQGTRLTVV.

The chain recombines TRBV18 with TRBJ1-1; D gene unclear. Germline lookup yields CDR1 KGHSH and CDR2 LQKENI. Trimming cost V 6 bases and J 6 bases, with 14 bases left between them. This CDR3 contains 13 residues. The CDR3: CASSPDFRAEAFF. In nucleotides, the CDR3 is TGTGCCAGCTCCCCGGACTTCCGCGCTGAAGCTTTCTTT.

The V and J genes are TRBV6-2 or TRBV6-3 and TRBJ1-1, with TRBD1 matching 10 bases. CDR1 and CDR2 (germline): MNHEY, SVGEGT. CDR3 length: 18 residues. The J segment lost 0 bases and the V segment lost 3 bases, leaving 10 bases of the junction unmatched. CDR3 sequence reads: CASSYNRDRGLVNTEAFF. DNA of the CDR3: TGTGCCAGCAGTTATAACCGGGACAGGGGACTAGTGAACACTGAAGCTTTCTTT.

The V gene is TRBV19, the J gene TRBJ2-7, with 8 bases lining up with TRBD2. The germline V gene encodes CDR1 LNHDA and CDR2 SQIVND (reference sequence). V gave up 3 bases and J gave up 4 bases; unmatched junction bases: 11. CDR3 length: 16 residues. The CDR3: CASSIYYGRDSYEQYF. The CDR3 bases are TGTGCCAGTAGTATCTATTACGGGAGGGACTCGTACGAGCAGTACTTC.

The chain joins TRBV20-1 to TRBJ2-1; D possibly corresponds to TRBD1 (7 bases). The CDR3 covers 16 residues. Germline V gives CDR1 DFQATT, CDR2 SNEGSKA (reference sequence). The V gene lost 3 bases and the J gene lost 6 bases, with 21 bases spanning the gap. This CDR3 reads CSASNYPTGRGNEQFF. Here the CDR3 DNA reads TGCAGTGCTAGTAATTATCCGACAGGGCGGGGCAATGAGCAGTTCTTC.

The genes are TRBV11-3 and TRBJ2-3, with TRBD2 identical over 7 bases. The CDR3 contains 14 residues. After removal of 1 base from V and 6 bases from J, the junction contained 4 bases not matched to a gene. Germline V CDR1 and CDR2: SGHNT, YENEEA. CDR3 in DNA: TGTGCCAGCAGCTTAGGTTCCGGGGGGGATACGCAGTATTTT. This sequence encodes CASSLGSGGDTQYF.